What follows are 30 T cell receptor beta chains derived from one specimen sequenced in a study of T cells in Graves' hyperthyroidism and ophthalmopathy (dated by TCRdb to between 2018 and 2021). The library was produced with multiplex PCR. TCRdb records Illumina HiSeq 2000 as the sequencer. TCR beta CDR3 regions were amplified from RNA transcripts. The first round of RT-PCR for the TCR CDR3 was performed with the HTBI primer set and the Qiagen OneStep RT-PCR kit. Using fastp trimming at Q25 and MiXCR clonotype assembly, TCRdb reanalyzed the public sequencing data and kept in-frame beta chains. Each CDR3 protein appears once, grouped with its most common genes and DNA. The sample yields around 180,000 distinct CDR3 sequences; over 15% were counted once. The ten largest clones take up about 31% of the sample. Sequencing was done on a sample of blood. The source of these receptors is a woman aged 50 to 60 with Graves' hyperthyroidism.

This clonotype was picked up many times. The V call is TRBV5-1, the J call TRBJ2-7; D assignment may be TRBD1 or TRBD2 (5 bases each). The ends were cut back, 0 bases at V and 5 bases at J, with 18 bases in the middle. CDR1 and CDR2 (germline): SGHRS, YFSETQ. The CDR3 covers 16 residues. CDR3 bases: TGCGCCAGCAGCTTGGTCGTGGGGGTAGGGGCTAACGAGCAGTACTTC. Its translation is CASSLVVGVGANEQYF.

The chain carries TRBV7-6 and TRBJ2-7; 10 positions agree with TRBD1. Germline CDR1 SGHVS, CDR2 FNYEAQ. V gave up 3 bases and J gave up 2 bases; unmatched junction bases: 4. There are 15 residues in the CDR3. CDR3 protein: CASSFGTGAAYEQYF. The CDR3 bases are TGTGCCAGCAGCTTCGGGACAGGGGCGGCCTACGAGCAGTACTTC.

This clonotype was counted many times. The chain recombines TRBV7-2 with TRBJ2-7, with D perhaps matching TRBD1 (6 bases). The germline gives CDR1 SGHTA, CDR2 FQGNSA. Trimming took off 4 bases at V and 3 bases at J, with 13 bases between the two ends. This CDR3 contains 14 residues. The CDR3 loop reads CASSSNTGHYEQYF. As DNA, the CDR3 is TGTGCCAGCAGCTCAAACACAGGGCACTACGAGCAGTACTTC.

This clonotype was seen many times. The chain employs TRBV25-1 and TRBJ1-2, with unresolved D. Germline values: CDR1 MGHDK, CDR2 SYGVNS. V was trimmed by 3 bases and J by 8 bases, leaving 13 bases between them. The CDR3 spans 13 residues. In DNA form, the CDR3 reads TGTGCCAGCAGTGACTGGGTTTCTGGGGGCTACACCTTC. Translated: CASSDWVSGGYTF.

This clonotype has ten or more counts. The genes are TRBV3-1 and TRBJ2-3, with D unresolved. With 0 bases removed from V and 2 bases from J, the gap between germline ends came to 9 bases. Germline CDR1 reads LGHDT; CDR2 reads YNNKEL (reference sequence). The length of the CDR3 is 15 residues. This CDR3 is CASSQDRLFTDTQYF. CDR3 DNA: TGTGCCAGCAGCCAAGATAGGCTTTTCACAGATACGCAGTATTTT.

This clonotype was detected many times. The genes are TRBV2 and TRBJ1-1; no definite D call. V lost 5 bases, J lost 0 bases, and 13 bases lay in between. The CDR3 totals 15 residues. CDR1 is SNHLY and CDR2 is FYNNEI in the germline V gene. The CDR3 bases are TGTGCCAGCAGTCTCGACCTCCTCCTGAACACTGAAGCTTTCTTT. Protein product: CASSLDLLLNTEAFF.

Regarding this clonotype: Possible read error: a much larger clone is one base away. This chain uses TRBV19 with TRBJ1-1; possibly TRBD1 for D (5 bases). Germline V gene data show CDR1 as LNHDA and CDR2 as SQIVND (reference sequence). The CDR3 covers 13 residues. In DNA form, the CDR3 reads TGTGGCAGTAGTCCCTCGGGGGTAGTAGAAGCTTTCTTT. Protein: CGSSPSGVVEAFF.

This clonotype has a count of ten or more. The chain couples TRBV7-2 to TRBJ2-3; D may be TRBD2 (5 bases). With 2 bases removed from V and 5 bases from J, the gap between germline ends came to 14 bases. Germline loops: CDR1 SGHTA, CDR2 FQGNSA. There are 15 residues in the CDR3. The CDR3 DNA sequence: TGTGCCAGCAGCTTAATGGGGTTTCGGGGAGATACGCAGTATTTT. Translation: CASSLMGFRGDTQYF.

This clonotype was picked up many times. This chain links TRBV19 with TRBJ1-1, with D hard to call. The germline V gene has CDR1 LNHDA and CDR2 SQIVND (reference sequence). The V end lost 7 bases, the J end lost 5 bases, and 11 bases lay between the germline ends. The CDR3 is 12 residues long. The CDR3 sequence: CASTWARTEAFF. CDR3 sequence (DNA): TGTGCCAGTACGTGGGCGCGGACTGAAGCTTTCTTT.

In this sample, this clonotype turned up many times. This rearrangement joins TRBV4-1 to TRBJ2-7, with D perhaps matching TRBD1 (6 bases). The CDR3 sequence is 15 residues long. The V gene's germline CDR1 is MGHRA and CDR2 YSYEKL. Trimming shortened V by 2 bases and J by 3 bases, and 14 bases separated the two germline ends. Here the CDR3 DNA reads TGCGCCAGCAGCCAAACCTCCTCACAGGGCTACGAGCAGTACTTC. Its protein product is CASSQTSSQGYEQYF.

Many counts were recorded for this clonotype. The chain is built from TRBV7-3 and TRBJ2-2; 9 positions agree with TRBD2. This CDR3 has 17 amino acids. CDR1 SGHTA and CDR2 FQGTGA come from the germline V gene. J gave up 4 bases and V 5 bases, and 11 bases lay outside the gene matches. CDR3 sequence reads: CASSPLPGSGGTGELFF. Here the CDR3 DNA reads TGTGCCAGCAGCCCCCTCCCCGGTAGCGGGGGCACCGGGGAGCTGTTTTTT. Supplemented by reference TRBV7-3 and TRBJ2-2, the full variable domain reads GAGVSQTPSNKVTEKGKYVELRCDPISGHTALYWYRQSLGQGPEFLIYFQGTGAADDSGLPNDRFFAVRPEGSVSTLKIQRTERGDSAVYLCASSPLPGSGGTGELFFGEGSRLTVL.

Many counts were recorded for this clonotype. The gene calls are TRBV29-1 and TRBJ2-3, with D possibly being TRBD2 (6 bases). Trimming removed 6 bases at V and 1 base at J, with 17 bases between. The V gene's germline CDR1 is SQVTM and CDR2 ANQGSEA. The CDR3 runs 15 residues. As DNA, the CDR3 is TGCAGCGTCGCGGCACTAGCCCATGGCACAGATACGCAGTATTTT. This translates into CSVAALAHGTDTQYF.

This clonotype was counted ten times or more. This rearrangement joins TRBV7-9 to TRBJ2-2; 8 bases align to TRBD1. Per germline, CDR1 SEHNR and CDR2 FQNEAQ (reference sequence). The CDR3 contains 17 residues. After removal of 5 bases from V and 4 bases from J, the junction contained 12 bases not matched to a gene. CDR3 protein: CASSSLGAGGTTGELFF. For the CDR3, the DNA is TGTGCCAGCAGCAGCTTAGGTGCAGGGGGCACCACCGGGGAGCTGTTTTTT. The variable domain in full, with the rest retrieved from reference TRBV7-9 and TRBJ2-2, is DTGVSQNPRHKITKRGQNVTFRCDPISEHNRLYWYRQTLGQGPEFLTYFQNEAQLEKSRLLSDRFSAERPKGSFSTLEIQRTEQGDSAMYLCASSSLGAGGTTGELFFGEGSRLTVL.

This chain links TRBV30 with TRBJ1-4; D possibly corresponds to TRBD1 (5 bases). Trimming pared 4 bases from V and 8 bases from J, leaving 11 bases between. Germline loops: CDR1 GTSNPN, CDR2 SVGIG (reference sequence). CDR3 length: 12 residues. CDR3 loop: CAWTGQGEKLFF. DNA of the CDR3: TGTGCCTGGACGGGGCAGGGCGAAAAACTGTTTTTT.

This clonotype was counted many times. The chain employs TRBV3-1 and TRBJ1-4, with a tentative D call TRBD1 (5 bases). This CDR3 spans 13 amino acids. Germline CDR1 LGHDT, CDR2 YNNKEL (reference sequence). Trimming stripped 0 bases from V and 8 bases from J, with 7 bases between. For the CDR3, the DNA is TGTGCCAGCAGCCAAGAGGGGCGGGAAAAACTGTTTTTT. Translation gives CASSQEGREKLFF.

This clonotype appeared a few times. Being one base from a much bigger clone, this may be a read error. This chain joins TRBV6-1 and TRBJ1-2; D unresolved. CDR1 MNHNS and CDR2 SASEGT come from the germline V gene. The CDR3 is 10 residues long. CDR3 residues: CATHSYGHTF. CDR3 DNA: TGTGCCACCCACAGCTATGGCCACACCTTC.

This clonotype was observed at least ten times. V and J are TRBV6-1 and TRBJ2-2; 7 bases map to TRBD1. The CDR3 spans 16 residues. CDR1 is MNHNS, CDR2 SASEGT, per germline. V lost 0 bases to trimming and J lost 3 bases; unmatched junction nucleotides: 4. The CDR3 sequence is CASSEAGGLYTGELFF. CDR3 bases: TGTGCCAGCAGTGAAGCAGGGGGCCTATACACCGGGGAGCTGTTTTTT.

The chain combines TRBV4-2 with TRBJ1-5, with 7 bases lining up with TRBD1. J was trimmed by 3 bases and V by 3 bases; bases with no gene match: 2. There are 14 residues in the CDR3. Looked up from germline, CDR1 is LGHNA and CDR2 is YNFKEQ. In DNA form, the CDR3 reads TGTGCCAGCAGCCAGGGACAGTTCAATCAGCCCCAGCATTTT. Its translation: CASSQGQFNQPQHF.

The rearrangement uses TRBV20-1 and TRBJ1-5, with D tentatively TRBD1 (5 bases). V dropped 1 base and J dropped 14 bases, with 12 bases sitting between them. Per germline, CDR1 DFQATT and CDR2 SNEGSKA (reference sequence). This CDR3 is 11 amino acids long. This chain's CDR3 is CSARAWTKEHF. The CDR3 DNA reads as TGCAGTGCTAGAGCCTGGACAAAGGAGCATTTT.

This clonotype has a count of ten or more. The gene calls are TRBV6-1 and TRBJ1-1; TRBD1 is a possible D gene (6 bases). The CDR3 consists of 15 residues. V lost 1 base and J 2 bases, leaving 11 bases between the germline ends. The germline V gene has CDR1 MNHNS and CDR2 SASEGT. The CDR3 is CASSEGWGGNTEAFF. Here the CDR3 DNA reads TGTGCCAGCAGTGAAGGTTGGGGGGGCAACACTGAAGCTTTCTTT.

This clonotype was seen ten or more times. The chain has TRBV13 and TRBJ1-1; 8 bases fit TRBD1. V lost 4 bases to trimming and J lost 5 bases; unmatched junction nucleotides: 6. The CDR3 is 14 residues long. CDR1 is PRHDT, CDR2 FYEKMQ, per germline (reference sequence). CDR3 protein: CASSYFRGLTEAFF. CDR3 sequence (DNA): TGTGCCAGCAGCTATTTCAGGGGGCTTACTGAAGCTTTCTTT.

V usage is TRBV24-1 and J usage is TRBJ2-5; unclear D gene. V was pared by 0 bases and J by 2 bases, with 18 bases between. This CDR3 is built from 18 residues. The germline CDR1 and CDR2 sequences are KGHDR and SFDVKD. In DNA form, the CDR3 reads TGTGCCACCAGTGATTTGTTGGCGGATCCACCAAATCAAGAGACCCAGTACTTC. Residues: CATSDLLADPPNQETQYF.

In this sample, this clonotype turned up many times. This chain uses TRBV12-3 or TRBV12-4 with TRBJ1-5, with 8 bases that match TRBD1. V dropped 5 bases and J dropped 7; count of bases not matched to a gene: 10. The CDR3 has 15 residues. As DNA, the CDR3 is TGTGCCAGCAGTCTTACTCACAGGGGGGGGCAGCCCCAGCATTTT. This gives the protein CASSLTHRGGQPQHF.

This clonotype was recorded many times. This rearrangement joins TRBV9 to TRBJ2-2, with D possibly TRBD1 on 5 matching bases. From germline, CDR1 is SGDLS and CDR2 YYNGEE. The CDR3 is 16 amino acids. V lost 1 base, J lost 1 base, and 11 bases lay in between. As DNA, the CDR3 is TGTGCCAGCAGCGTAACAGGATCCCTGAACACCGGGGAGCTGTTTTTT. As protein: CASSVTGSLNTGELFF.

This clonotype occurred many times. CDR3 sequence reads: CASSPIGFQETQYF. In nucleotides, the CDR3 is TGTGCCAGCTCACCAATCGGCTTCCAAGAGACCCAGTACTTC. This chain connects TRBV18 to TRBJ2-5; unclear D gene. The CDR3 has 14 amino acids. V was pared by 2 bases and J by 1 base, with 8 bases between. Per the germline V gene, CDR1 is KGHSH and CDR2 is LQKENI.

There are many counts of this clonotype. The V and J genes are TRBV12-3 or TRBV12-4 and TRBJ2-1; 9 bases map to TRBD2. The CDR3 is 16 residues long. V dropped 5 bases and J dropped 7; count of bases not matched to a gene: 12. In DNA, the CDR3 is TGTGCCAGCAGTCCCCCCCGACTAGCGGCTCAAAATGAGCAGTTCTTC. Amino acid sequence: CASSPPRLAAQNEQFF.

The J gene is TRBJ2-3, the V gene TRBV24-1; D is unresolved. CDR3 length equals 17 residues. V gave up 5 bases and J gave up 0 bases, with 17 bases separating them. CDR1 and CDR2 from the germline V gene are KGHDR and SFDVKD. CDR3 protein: CATSAGVLVLSTDTQYF. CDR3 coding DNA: TGTGCCACCAGTGCGGGTGTCCTGGTTCTCAGCACAGATACGCAGTATTTT.

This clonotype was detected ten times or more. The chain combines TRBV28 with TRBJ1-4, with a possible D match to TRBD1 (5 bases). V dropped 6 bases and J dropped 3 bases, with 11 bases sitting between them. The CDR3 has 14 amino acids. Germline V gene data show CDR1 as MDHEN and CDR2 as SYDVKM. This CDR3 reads CASSPGGANEKLFF. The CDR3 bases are TGTGCCAGCAGCCCGGGGGGAGCTAATGAAAAACTGTTTTTT.

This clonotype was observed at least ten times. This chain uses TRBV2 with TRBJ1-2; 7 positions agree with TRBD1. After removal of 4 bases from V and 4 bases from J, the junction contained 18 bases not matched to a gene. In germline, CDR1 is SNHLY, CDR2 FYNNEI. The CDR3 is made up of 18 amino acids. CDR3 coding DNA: TGTGCCAGCAGTGCCAGTCGGGTACAGGGGATGACCGGCTATGGCTACACCTTC. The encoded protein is CASSASRVQGMTGYGYTF.

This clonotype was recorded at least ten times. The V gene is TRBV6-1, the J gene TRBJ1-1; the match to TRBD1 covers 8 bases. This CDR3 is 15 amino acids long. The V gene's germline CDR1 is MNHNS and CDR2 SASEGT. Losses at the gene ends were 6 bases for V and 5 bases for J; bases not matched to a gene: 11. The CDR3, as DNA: TGTGCCAGCAGCCCCCTGGACAGGGAGAAGACTGAAGCTTTCTTT. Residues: CASSPLDREKTEAFF.